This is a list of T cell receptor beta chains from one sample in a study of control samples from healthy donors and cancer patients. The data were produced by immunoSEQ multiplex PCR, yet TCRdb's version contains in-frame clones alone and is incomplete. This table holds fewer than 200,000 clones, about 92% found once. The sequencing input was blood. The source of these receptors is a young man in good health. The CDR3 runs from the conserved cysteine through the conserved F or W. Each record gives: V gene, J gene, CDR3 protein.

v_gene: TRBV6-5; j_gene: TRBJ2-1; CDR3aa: CASSYPGVSYNEQFF
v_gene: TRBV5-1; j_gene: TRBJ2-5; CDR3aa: CASSLVVGLQETQYF
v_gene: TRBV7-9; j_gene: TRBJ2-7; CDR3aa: CASSPGISYEQYF
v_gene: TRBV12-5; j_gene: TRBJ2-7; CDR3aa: CASERQGVTYEQYF
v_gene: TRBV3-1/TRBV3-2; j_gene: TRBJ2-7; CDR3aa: CASSQGSGYSYEQYF
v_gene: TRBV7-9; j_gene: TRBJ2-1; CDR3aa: CASSVGLAGAYNEQFF
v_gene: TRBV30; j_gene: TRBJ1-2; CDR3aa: CAWRQGLDYGYTF
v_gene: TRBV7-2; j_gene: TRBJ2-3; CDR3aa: CASSLVASTDTQYF
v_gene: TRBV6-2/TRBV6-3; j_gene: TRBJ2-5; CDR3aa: CASSYSLDRGHPETQYF
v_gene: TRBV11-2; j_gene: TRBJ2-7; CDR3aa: CASRPTGYHEQYF
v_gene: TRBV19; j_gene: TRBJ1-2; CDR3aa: CASSTGYGYTF
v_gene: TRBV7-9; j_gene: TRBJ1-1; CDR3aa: CASSLGQGVGNTEAFF
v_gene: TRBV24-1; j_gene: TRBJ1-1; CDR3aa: CAPSRAFF
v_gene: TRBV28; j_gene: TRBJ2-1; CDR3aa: CASSLWASRPFF
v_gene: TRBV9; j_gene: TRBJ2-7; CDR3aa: CASSPGIAGVDEQYF
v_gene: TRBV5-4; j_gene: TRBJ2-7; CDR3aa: CASSLGGYEQYF
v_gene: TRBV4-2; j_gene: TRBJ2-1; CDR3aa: CASSLWTSGSNEQFF
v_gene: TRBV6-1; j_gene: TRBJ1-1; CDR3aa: CASSDRGTVTEAFF
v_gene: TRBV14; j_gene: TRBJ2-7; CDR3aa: CASSQTQYEQYF